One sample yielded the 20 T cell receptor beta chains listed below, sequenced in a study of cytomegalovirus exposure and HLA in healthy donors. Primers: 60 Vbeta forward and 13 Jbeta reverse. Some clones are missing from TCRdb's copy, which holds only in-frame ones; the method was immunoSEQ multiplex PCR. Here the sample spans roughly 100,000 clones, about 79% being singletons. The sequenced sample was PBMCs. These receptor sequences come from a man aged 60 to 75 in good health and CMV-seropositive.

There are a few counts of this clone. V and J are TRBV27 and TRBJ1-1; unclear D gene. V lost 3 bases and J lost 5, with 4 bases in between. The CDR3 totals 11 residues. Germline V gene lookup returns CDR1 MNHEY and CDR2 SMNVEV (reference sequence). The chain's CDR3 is CASSFGTEAFF. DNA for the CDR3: TGTGCCAGCAGTTTCGGGACTGAAGCTTTCTTT.

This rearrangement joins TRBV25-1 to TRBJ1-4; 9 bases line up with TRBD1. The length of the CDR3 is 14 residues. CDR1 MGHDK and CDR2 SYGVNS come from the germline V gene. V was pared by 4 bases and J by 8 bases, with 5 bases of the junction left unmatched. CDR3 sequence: CASSAGTGREKLFF. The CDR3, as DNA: TGTGCCAGCAGTGCCGGGACAGGGCGGGAAAAACTGTTTTTT.

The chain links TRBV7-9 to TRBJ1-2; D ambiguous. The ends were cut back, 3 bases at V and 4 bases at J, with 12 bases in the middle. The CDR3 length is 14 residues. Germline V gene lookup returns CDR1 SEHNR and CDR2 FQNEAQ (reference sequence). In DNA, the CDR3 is TGTGCCAGCAGCTTCGGGGAGGGCGGCTATGGCTACACCTTC. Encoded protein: CASSFGEGGYGYTF.

CDR3 sequence (DNA): TGTGCCAGCAGGGCGGGGCCCGGGGACCAAGAGACCCAGTACTTC. Protein: CASRAGPGDQETQYF. V is TRBV6-1 and J is TRBJ2-5; D is possibly TRBD2 (6 bases). V gave up 6 bases and J gave up 0 bases, with 14 bases separating them. The CDR3 length is 15 residues. CDR1 is MNHNS, CDR2 SASEGT, per germline.

CDR3 coding DNA: TGTGCCAGCACAATGCAGGCGGGTGAGCAGTTCTTC. This sequence encodes CASTMQAGEQFF. This chain uses TRBV2 with TRBJ2-1; D perhaps matches TRBD2 (5 bases). In germline, CDR1 is SNHLY, CDR2 FYNNEI. With 7 bases removed from V and 9 bases from J, the gap between germline ends came to 13 bases. This CDR3 is built from 12 residues.

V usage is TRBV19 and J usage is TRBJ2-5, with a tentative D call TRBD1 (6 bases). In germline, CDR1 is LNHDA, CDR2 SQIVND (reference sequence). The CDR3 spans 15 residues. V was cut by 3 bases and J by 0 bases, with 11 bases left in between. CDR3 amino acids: CASSILGDNQETQYF. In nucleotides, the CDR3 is TGTGCCAGTAGTATCTTGGGGGACAACCAAGAGACCCAGTACTTC.

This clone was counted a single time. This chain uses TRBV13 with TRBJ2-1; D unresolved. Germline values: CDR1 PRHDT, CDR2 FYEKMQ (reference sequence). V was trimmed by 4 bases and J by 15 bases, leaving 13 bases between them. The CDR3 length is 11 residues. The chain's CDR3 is CASSSPPRAFF. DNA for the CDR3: TGTGCCAGCAGCTCCCCTCCCCGAGCGTTCTTC.

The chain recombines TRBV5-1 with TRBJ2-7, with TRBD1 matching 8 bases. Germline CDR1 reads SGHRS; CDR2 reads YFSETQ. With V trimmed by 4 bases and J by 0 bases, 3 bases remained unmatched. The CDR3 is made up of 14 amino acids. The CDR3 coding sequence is TGCGCCAGCAGCCCGACAGGGGCCTCCTACGAGCAGTACTTC. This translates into CASSPTGASYEQYF.

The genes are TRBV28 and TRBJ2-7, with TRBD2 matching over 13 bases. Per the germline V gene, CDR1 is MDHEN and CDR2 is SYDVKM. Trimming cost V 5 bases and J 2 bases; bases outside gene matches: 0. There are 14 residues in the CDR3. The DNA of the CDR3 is TGTGCCAGCAGTACTAGCGGGGGGGCCTACGAGCAGTACTTC. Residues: CASSTSGGAYEQYF.

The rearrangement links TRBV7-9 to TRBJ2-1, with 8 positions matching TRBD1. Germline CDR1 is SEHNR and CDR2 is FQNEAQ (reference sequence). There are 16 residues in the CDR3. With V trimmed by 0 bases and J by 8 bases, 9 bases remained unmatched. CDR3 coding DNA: TGTGCCAGCAGCTTAGCGGGACAGGCGACCAGGGATGAGCAGTTCTTC. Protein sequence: CASSLAGQATRDEQFF.

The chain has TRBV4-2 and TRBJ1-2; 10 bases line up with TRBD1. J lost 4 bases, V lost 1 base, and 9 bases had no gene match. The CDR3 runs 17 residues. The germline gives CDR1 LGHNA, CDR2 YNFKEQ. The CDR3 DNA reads TGTGCCAGCAGCCAAGTTGACAGGGGGCGAGGAAGCTATGGCTACACCTTC. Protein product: CASSQVDRGRGSYGYTF.

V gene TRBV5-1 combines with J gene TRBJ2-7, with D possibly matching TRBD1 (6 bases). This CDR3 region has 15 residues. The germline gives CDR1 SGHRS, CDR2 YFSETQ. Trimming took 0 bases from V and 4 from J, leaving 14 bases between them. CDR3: CASSLEPGVAYEQYF. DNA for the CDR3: TGCGCCAGCAGCTTGGAACCAGGGGTTGCTTACGAGCAGTACTTC. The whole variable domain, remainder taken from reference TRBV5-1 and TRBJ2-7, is KAGVTQTPRYLIKTRGQQVTLSCSPISGHRSVSWYQQTPGQGLQFLFEYFSETQRNKGNFPGRFSGRQFSNSRSEMNVSTLELGDSALYLCASSLEPGVAYEQYFGPGTRLTVT.

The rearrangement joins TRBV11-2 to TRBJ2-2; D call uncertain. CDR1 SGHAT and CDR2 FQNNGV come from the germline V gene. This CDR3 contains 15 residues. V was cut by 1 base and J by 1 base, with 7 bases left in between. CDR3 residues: CASSLGGGNTGELFF. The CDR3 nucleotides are TGTGCCAGCAGCTTAGGCGGCGGGAACACCGGGGAGCTGTTTTTT.

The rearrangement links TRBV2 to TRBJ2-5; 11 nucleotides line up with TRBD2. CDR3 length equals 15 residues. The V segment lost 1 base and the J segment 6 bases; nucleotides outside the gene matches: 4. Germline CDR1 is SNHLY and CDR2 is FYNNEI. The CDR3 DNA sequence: TGTGCCAGCAGTGAAGGACTAGCGGGGAGGAAGACCCAGTACTTC. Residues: CASSEGLAGRKTQYF.

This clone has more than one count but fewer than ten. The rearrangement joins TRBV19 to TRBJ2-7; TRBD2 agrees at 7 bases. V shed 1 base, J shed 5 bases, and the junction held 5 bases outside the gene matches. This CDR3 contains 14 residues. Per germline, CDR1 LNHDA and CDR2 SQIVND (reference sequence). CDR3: CASSIAGGSHEQYF. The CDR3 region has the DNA TGTGCCAGTAGTATAGCGGGGGGATCCCACGAGCAGTACTTC.

CDR3 coding DNA: TGTGCCAGCAGCTTCCCTGGGGGGGACGAGCAGTACTTC. Translating gives CASSFPGGDEQYF. V is TRBV11-2 and J is TRBJ2-7; the match to TRBD2 covers 7 bases. V was clipped by 3 bases and J by 5 bases; unmatched bases: 4. The germline V gene encodes CDR1 SGHAT and CDR2 FQNNGV. The CDR3 runs 13 residues. The whole variable domain, filled in from reference TRBV11-2 and TRBJ2-7, reads EAGVAQSPRYKIIEKRQSVAFWCNPISGHATLYWYQQILGQGPKLLIQFQNNGVVDDSQLPKDRFSAERLKGVDSTLKIQPAKLEDSAVYLCASSFPGGDEQYFGPGTRLTVT.

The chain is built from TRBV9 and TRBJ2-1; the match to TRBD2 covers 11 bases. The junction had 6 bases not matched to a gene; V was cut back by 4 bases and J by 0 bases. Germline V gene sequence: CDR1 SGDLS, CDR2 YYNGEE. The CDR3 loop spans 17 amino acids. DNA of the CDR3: TGTGCCAGCAGCCCCGGGACTAGCGGCAGCTCCTACAATGAGCAGTTCTTC. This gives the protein CASSPGTSGSSYNEQFF.

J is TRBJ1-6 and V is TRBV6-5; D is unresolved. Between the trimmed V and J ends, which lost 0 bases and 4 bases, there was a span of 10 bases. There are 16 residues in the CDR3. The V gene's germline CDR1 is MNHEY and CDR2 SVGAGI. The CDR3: CASSYSWQEYNSPLHF. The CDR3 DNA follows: TGTGCCAGCAGTTACTCTTGGCAGGAATATAATTCACCCCTCCACTTT.

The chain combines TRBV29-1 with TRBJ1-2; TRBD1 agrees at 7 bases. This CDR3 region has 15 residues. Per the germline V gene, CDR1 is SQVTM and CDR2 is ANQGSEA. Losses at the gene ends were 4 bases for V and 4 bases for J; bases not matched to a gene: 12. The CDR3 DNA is TGCAGCGTTGTAAAAGGAATCGACAGGGTCTATGGCTACACCTTC. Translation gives CSVVKGIDRVYGYTF.

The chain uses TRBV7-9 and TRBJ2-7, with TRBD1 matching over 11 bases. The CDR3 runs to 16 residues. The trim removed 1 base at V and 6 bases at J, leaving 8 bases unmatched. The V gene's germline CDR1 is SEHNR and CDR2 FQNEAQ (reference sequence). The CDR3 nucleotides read TGTGCCAGCAGCTTAGACGGGACAGGGGGTAAATTCGAGCAGTACTTC. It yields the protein CASSLDGTGGKFEQYF. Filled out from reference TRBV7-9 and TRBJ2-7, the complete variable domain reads DTGVSQNPRHKITKRGQNVTFRCDPISEHNRLYWYRQTLGQGPEFLTYFQNEAQLEKSRLLSDRFSAERPKGSFSTLEIQRTEQGDSAMYLCASSLDGTGGKFEQYFGPGTRLTVT.